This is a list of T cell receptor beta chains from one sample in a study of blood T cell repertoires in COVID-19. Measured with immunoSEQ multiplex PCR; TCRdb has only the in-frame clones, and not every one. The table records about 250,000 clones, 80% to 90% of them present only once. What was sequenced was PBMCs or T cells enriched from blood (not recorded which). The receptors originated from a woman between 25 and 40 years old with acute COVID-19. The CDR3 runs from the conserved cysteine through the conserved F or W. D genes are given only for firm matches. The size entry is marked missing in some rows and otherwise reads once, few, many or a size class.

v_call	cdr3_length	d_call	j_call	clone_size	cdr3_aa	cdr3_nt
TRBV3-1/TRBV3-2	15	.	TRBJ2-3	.	CASSPPLGRTDTQYF	TGTGCCAGCAGCCCCCCCTTGGGGCGTACAGATACGCAGTATTTT
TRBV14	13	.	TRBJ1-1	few	CATSGFRNTEAFF	TGTGCCACCTCAGGGTTTAGGAACACTGAAGCTTTCTTT
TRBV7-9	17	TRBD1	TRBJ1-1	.	CASSLTTGAEGNTEAFF	TGTGCCAGCAGCTTAACGACAGGGGCGGAAGGGAACACTGAAGCTTTCTTT
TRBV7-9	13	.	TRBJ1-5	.	CASRQNRDGAQHF	TGTGCCAGCCGTCAAAATCGCGACGGGGCCCAGCATTTT
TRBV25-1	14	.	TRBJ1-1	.	CASTPSEVNTEAFF	TGTGCCAGCACCCCATCGGAGGTGAACACTGAAGCTTTCTTT
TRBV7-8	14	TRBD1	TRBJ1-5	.	CASSRDRAGQPQHF	TGTGCCAGCAGCCGGGACAGGGCGGGTCAGCCCCAGCATTTT
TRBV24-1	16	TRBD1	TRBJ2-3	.	CATSDPRDRGTDTQYF	TGTGCCACCAGTGACCCCCGGGACAGGGGGACAGATACGCAGTATTTT
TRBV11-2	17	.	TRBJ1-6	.	CASSLRGGHSYNSPLHF	TGTGCCAGCAGCTTAAGGGGCGGTCACTCCTATAATTCACCCCTCCACTTT
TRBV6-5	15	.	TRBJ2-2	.	CASRGEVTNTGELFF	TGTGCCAGCAGGGGGGAGGTCACGAACACCGGGGAGCTGTTTTTT
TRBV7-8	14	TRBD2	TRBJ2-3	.	CASSRRGGTDTQYF	TGTGCCAGCAGCCGGCGGGGGGGCACAGATACGCAGTATTTT
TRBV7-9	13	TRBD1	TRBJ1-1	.	CASSPRGIPEAFF	TGTGCCAGCAGCCCCAGGGGGATCCCTGAAGCTTTCTTT
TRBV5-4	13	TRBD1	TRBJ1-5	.	CASSSDRGEPQHF	TGTGCCAGCAGCTCGGACAGGGGGGAGCCCCAGCATTTT
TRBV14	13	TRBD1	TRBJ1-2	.	CASSHQGVEGYTF	TGTGCCAGCAGCCATCAGGGGGTAGAGGGCTACACCTTC
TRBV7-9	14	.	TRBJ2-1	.	CASSFRYRGNEQFF	TGTGCCAGCAGCTTCCGGTATAGAGGCAATGAGCAGTTCTTC
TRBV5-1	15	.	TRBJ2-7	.	CASSLEGTLADEQYF	TGCGCCAGCAGCTTGGAGGGGACACTCGCTGACGAGCAGTACTTC
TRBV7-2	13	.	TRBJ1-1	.	CASSLVLWERAFF	TGTGCCAGCAGCTTAGTTCTTTGGGAGAGGGCTTTCTTT
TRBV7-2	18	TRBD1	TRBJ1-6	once	CASSSTGDLSSYNSPLHF	TGTGCCAGCAGCTCGACAGGGGACCTTAGCTCCTATAATTCACCCCTCCACTTT
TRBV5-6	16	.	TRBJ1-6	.	CASSFGVNHPGSPLHF	TGTGCCAGCAGCTTCGGGGTCAATCATCCCGGTTCACCCCTCCACTTT
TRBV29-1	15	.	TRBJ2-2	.	CSVGEHFANTGELFF	TGCAGCGTTGGGGAGCACTTTGCGAACACCGGGGAGCTGTTTTTT
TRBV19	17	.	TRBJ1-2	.	CASTPLAPGSYNYGYTF	TGTGCCAGTACCCCTTTAGCCCCGGGAAGCTATAACTATGGCTACACCTTC
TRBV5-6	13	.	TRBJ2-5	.	CASSVRLQETQYF	TGTGCCAGCAGCGTACGGTTGCAAGAGACCCAGTACTTC
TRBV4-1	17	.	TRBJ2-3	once	CASSHPPVGVPTDTQYF	TGCGCCAGCAGCCACCCCCCAGTAGGGGTCCCCACAGATACGCAGTATTTT
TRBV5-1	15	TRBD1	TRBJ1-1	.	CASSLGGTEDTEAFF	TGCGCCAGCAGCTTGGGGGGGACAGAAGACACTGAAGCTTTCTTT
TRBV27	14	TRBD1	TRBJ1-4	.	CASTRTGHNEKLFF	TGTGCCAGCACCAGGACAGGGCATAATGAAAAACTGTTTTTT
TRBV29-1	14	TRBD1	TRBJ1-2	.	CSVERTGAAYGYTF	TGCAGCGTTGAACGGACAGGGGCTGCCTATGGCTACACCTTC
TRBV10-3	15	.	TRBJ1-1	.	CAIRGGQDMNTEAFF	TGTGCCATCAGGGGAGGGCAGGACATGAACACTGAAGCTTTCTTT
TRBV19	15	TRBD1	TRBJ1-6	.	CASSPDRAYNSPLHF	TGTGCCAGTAGTCCGGACAGGGCCTATAATTCACCCCTCCACTTT
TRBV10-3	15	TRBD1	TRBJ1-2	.	CAISEGGQGDYGYTF	TGTGCCATCAGTGAGGGGGGACAGGGTGACTATGGCTACACCTTC
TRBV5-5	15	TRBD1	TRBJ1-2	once	CASSPPRTGLYGYTF	TGTGCCAGCAGCCCACCCCGGACAGGTCTCTATGGCTACACCTTC
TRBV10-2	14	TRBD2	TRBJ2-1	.	CASRLGLAYDEQFF	TGCGCCAGCAGGCTGGGACTAGCGTATGATGAGCAGTTCTTC
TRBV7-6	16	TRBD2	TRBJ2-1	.	CASSLGTSGTYNEQFF	TGTGCCAGCAGCTTAGGAACTAGCGGAACCTACAATGAGCAGTTCTTC
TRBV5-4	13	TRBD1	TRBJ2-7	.	CASSSRQGGEQYF	TGTGCCAGCAGCTCGCGACAGGGGGGTGAGCAGTACTTC
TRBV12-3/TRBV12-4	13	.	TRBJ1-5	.	CASSQGIHQPQHF	TGTGCCAGCAGTCAGGGAATTCATCAGCCCCAGCATTTT
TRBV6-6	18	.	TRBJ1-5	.	CASSPDRRQVYSNQPQHF	TGTGCCAGCAGTCCCGACCGGAGACAGGTTTATAGCAATCAGCCCCAGCATTTT
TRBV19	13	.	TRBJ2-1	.	CASSIGLYNEQFF	TGTGCCAGTAGTATCGGGTTATACAATGAGCAGTTCTTC
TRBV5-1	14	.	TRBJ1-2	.	CASSLRQGSEGYTF	TGCGCCAGCAGCTTGCGGCAGGGGAGTGAGGGCTACACCTTC
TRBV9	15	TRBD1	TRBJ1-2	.	CASSVGDRGRDGYTF	TGTGCCAGCAGCGTAGGAGACAGGGGAAGGGATGGCTACACCTTC
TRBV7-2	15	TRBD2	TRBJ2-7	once	CASSSPSGIAYEQYF	TGTGCCAGCAGCTCCCCTAGCGGGATAGCCTACGAGCAGTACTTC
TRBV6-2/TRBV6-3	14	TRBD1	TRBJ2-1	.	CASTYAGTAYEQFF	TGTGCCAGCACTTACGCCGGGACAGCATATGAGCAGTTCTTC
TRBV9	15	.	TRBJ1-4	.	CASSGSGGTNEKLFF	TGTGCCAGCAGCGGCTCGGGGGGAACTAATGAAAAACTGTTTTTT
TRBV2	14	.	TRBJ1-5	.	CASRSGYSNQPQHF	TGTGCCAGCAGATCAGGGTATAGCAATCAGCCCCAGCATTTT
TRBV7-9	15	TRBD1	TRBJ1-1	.	CASSARGQLNTEAFF	TGTGCCAGCAGCGCCAGGGGACAGCTGAACACTGAAGCTTTCTTT
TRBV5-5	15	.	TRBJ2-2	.	CASQPPGVNTGELFF	TGTGCCTCCCAGCCCCCCGGGGTGAACACCGGGGAGCTGTTTTTT
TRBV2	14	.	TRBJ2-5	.	CASSAWTDQETQYF	TGTGCCAGCAGTGCGTGGACAGACCAAGAGACCCAGTACTTC
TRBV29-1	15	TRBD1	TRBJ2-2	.	CSVEPRGITTGELFF	TGCAGCGTTGAGCCCAGGGGGATTACCACCGGGGAGCTGTTTTTT